The 3 T cell receptor beta chains below come from one sample, sequenced in a study of beta chain features in type 1 diabetes. The sequenced template was cDNA made from the entire isolated RNA. Sequencing was performed with immunoSEQ multiplex PCR; in TCRdb, only in-frame clones are kept and a portion is missing. The sample yields tens of thousands of clones, approximately 70% seen once. Material for sequencing was Tregs from blood. These receptors all stem from a woman in her forties in good health.

This chain joins TRBV7-2 and TRBJ2-3, with TRBD2 matching 8 bases. The J segment lost 1 base and the V segment lost 5 bases, leaving 5 bases of the junction unmatched. The CDR3 length is 15 residues. Germline assignment: CDR1 SGHTA and CDR2 FQGNSA. CDR3 residues: CASSKGTSGTDTQYF. In DNA form, the CDR3 reads TGTGCCAGCAGCAAAGGGACTAGTGGCACAGATACGCAGTATTTT.

The chain employs TRBV7-4 and TRBJ2-7; D not certain. The CDR3 sequence is 11 residues long. V lost 5 bases and J lost 5, with 7 bases in between. Germline V lookup: CDR1 SGHVT, CDR2 SQSDAQ. Written as DNA, the CDR3 is TGTGCCAGCAGCCTAGTAGACGAGCAGTACTTC. This translates into CASSLVDEQYF.

The J gene is TRBJ2-5, the V gene TRBV10-3, with TRBD2 identical over 7 bases. This CDR3 is 14 amino acids long. Germline V gene data show CDR1 as ENHRY and CDR2 as SYGVKD. V dropped 5 bases and J dropped 1; count of bases not matched to a gene: 4. This CDR3 reads CAISTSSGQETQYF. CDR3 DNA: TGTGCCATCAGTACCTCTAGCGGCCAAGAGACCCAGTACTTC.